A single sample is the source of the 3 T cell receptor beta chains below, sequenced in a study of response to subunit inactivated influenza vaccine. TCRdb analysed the RT-PCR reads with MiXCR anew, one entry per CDR3 protein. This sample has over 450,000 distinct CDR3 sequences, with 13% found just once. Sample: PBMCs from blood, taken about 6 weeks after vaccination. All receptors derive from a middle-aged man who received an inactivated influenza vaccine.

The chain has TRBV5-1 and TRBJ2-5, with unresolved D. V lost 3 bases, J lost 5 bases, and 14 bases lay in between. Germline CDR1 reads SGHRS; CDR2 reads YFSETQ. The CDR3 totals 14 residues. DNA for the CDR3: TGCGCCAGCAGCTCCGTGGGCAGGTCTGAGACCCAGTACTTC. It encodes CASSSVGRSETQYF.

This clonotype was counted only a few times. The chain has TRBV11-1 and TRBJ2-5; the match to TRBD2 covers 10 bases. From germline, CDR1 is SGHAT and CDR2 FQDESV (reference sequence). The CDR3 is 18 residues long. Trimming at V came to 5 bases and at J to 5 bases, leaving 17 bases not matched to a gene. In nucleotides, the CDR3 is TGTGCCAGCAGCCCCTCTAGTGGGCTAGCGGGAGTACGGGAGACCCAGTACTTC. Protein: CASSPSSGLAGVRETQYF.

The table lists this clonotype with many counts. The chain links TRBV7-9 to TRBJ1-4; 9 bases map to TRBD1. This CDR3 spans 14 amino acids. Per germline, CDR1 SEHNR and CDR2 FQNEAQ (reference sequence). V trimming: 8 bases; J trimming: 3 bases; junction bases outside the gene matches: 4. CDR3 sequence reads: CASGYRGPNEKLFF. The CDR3 DNA sequence: TGTGCCAGCGGCTACAGGGGGCCTAATGAAAAACTGTTTTTT.